The source of this T cell receptor (beta chain) is a study of T-cell reconstitution after alpha-beta-depleted transplantation in children. Study-level results: The authors attributed T-cell counts and diversity one year after transplant mostly to newly produced T cells.

Using unique molecular identifiers, the investigators prepared the TCRbeta library. TCRdb re-called the PCR reads with MiXCR, one entry per CDR3 protein. The table shows about 590,000 distinct CDR3 sequences, with 10% to 15% occurring only once. The CDR3 has 16 residues. Germline V gene lookup returns CDR1 DFQATT and CDR2 SNEGSKA (reference sequence). V shed 0 bases, J shed 5 bases, and the junction held 12 bases outside the gene matches. This clonotype was seen a few times. The antigen remains unidentified. The chain couples TRBV20-1 to TRBJ2-5, with 7 positions matching TRBD1. The material sequenced was PBMCs, mostly from graft donor cells, taken 360 days after TCRalphabeta/CD19-depleted stem cell transplant. This receptor was identified in a male patient aged 10 to 17 who had a stem cell transplant for acute myeloid leukemia, so the T cells may come from the graft donor. The CDR3 reads CSARDADRELRETQYF. The DNA of the CDR3 is TGCAGTGCTAGAGATGCTGACAGGGAACTTAGGGAGACCCAGTACTTC.